This T cell receptor (beta chain) was sequenced during a study of cytomegalovirus exposure and HLA in healthy donors. General study results and limits: The authors listed approximately 160 TCR beta chains as cytomegalovirus-associated. In vitro, a few CMV-associated chains proved specific for CMV antigens.

The V gene's germline CDR1 is LGHNA and CDR2 YNFKEQ. This CDR3 is built from 15 residues. V was clipped by 4 bases and J by 0 bases, with 10 bases between them. Turning to this clone: The target antigen is unknown.

Produced via immunoSEQ multiplex PCR; TCRdb's table is partial and in-frame only. The table includes 90,000 to 150,000 clones, approximately 88% detected once. The approximately 130-subject validation cohort, separate from the approximately 630-subject first cohort, included the donors. Sequencing input: PBMCs. This chain links TRBV4-2 with TRBJ1-3; D is undetermined. This clonotype was obtained from a woman between 18 and 30 years old in good health and CMV-seropositive. The CDR3 DNA reads as TGTGCCAGCAGCCCTCACAGCCTCTCTGGAAACACCATATATTTT. Protein product: CASSPHSLSGNTIYF.